These 9 T cell receptor beta chains came from one sample sequenced in a study of human T cells and chemical hapten exposure. Noted time point: patch test 3, about 24 weeks after DPC sensitization. Treatment here: therapeutic diphenylcyclopropenone sensitization with weekly scalp DPC. Blood, whole and unfractionated, served as the source for total RNA extraction. TCRdb passed the RACE reads through MiXCR, listing each CDR3 protein once. The table lists roughly 38,000 distinct CDR3 sequences, around 9.5% of them singletons. The specimen was whole blood, collected in connection with sensitization to the hapten diphenylcyclopropenone (DPC). These receptors were taken from a man aged 50 to 60 with alopecia areata. Some clones in this sample may be carry-over from other donors' samples.

This clonotype was observed at least ten times. The chain couples TRBV29-1 to TRBJ1-1, with D unresolved. Germline loops: CDR1 SQVTM, CDR2 ANQGSEA. The CDR3 extends over 9 amino acids. Trimming removed 3 bases at V and 5 bases at J, with 1 base between. For the CDR3, the DNA is TGCAGCGTTGATACTGAAGCTTTCTTT. It is translated as CSVDTEAFF.

Ten or more counts support this clonotype. The chain links TRBV2 to TRBJ2-7, with 12 bases aligning to TRBD1. The CDR3 extends over 14 amino acids. CDR1 and CDR2 (germline): SNHLY, FYNNEI. V lost 6 bases to trimming and J lost 4 bases; unmatched junction nucleotides: 4. In DNA form, the CDR3 reads TGTGCCAGCAGCGGGACAGGGGGCTGGTACGAGCAGTACTTC. Residues: CASSGTGGWYEQYF.

The V and J genes are TRBV30 and TRBJ1-1; 7 bases fit TRBD1. V shed 4 bases, J shed 0 bases, and the junction held 8 bases outside the gene matches. This CDR3 has 15 residues. Germline V gene lookup returns CDR1 GTSNPN and CDR2 SVGIG (reference sequence). The CDR3, as DNA: TGTGCCTGGAACAGGGGAGGGTTGATGAACACTGAAGCTTTCTTT. It encodes CAWNRGGLMNTEAFF.

V usage is TRBV10-1 and J usage is TRBJ2-1; D is undetermined. This CDR3 is built from 13 residues. Trimming cost V 2 bases and J 5 bases, with 7 bases left between them. Germline values: CDR1 WNHNN, CDR2 SYGVQD (reference sequence). The CDR3 DNA follows: TGCGCCAGCAGTGAGGTGAAGCACAATGAGCAGTTCTTC. This gives the protein CASSEVKHNEQFF.

This clonotype occurred a few times. The rearrangement links TRBV27 to TRBJ2-5, with TRBD2 identical over 13 bases. The J segment lost 4 bases and the V segment lost 6 bases, leaving 5 bases of the junction unmatched. The CDR3 loop spans 15 amino acids. Per germline, CDR1 MNHEY and CDR2 SMNVEV (reference sequence). The CDR3 DNA reads as TGTGCCAGCAGGCGGACTAGCGGGAGTAGAGAGACCCAGTACTTC. Amino acids: CASRRTSGSRETQYF.

Regarding this clonotype: Sequence at one end of the junction differs from germline and may be a read error. The genes are TRBV9 and TRBJ1-3, with no clear D. This CDR3 contains 16 residues. The germline V gene encodes CDR1 SGDLS and CDR2 YYNGEE. CDR3 coding DNA: TGTGCCAGCAGCGTAGAGGGTATGCTCTCTGAAAACACCATATATTTT. Its translation is CASSVEGMLSENTIYF.

This clonotype was observed a few times. The gene calls are TRBV30 and TRBJ2-1; 8 positions agree with TRBD2. V was clipped by 3 bases and J by 0 bases; unmatched bases: 7. The CDR3 totals 16 residues. Germline CDR1 reads GTSNPN; CDR2 reads SVGIG (reference sequence). As DNA, the CDR3 is TGTGCCTGGAGCCCAACTAGCGGCAGCTCCTACAATGAGCAGTTCTTC. Encoded protein: CAWSPTSGSSYNEQFF.

This clonotype occurred many times. The rearrangement joins TRBV30 to TRBJ2-7; no definite D call. The length of the CDR3 is 14 residues. V lost 2 bases and J 5 bases, leaving 16 bases between the germline ends. Germline V gives CDR1 GTSNPN, CDR2 SVGIG (reference sequence). CDR3 protein: CAWSMGPPGDEQYF. The CDR3 DNA reads as TGTGCCTGGAGTATGGGCCCCCCCGGCGACGAGCAGTACTTC.

The V and J genes are TRBV4-1 and TRBJ2-1; 12 bases line up with TRBD2. V gave up 3 bases and J gave up 0 bases; unmatched junction bases: 9. CDR1 is MGHRA, CDR2 YSYEKL, per germline. This CDR3 has 19 residues. The CDR3 loop reads CASSHPNLAGGSSYNEQFF. The CDR3 DNA reads as TGCGCCAGCAGCCACCCAAATCTAGCGGGAGGGAGCTCCTACAATGAGCAGTTCTTC.